The 19 T cell receptor beta chains presented below share a single source sample, sequenced in a study of T-cell memory formation after mild COVID-19. TCRdb re-derived calls from the 5' RACE reads in MiXCR, one entry per CDR3 protein. Here the sample spans around 440,000 distinct CDR3 sequences, over 15% being singletons. Material for sequencing was PBMCs or a T cell subset sorted from them (not recorded which). These receptors all stem from an adult woman who had mild COVID-19 (a few samples of this study predate the infection). Cell type and time point are not known.

This clonotype was counted a few times. Here the CDR3 DNA reads TGCGCCAGCAGCCCCGAGGGTGCAGTTAATCAGCCCCAGCATTTT. This gives the protein CASSPEGAVNQPQHF. The genes are TRBV5-1 and TRBJ1-5; D not certain. V lost 4 bases to trimming and J lost 4 bases, with 15 bases between them. This CDR3 contains 15 residues. CDR1 SGHRS and CDR2 YFSETQ come from the germline V gene.

The chain combines TRBV5-1 with TRBJ2-7; D perhaps matches TRBD1 (7 bases). The CDR3 has 15 residues. CDR1 is SGHRS and CDR2 is YFSETQ in the germline V gene. Trimming left V 4 bases short and J 4 bases short, with 18 bases between. CDR3 region: CASSLGRGQRYEQYF. CDR3 nucleotides: TGCGCCAGCAGCCTGGGGCGGGGACAGCGTTACGAGCAGTACTTC.

This clonotype has a handful of counts. This chain joins TRBV5-1 and TRBJ2-5; unclear D gene. The CDR3 has 14 amino acids. Germline V gene sequence: CDR1 SGHRS, CDR2 YFSETQ. V gave up 0 bases and J gave up 1 base, with 7 bases separating them. DNA for the CDR3: TGCGCCAGCAGCTTGGCCGAAGTCCAAGAGACCCAGTACTTC. It encodes CASSLAEVQETQYF.

Comment on this clonotype: Since the CDR3 does not end with the conserved phenylalanine or tryptophan, this likely comes from a read error. CDR3 in amino acids: CASSPYSGTQYL. The CDR3 DNA follows: TGTGCCAGCAGCCCCTACTCCGGTACGCAGTATCTT. The chain has TRBV7-7 and TRBJ2-3, with D uncertain. V lost 5 bases and J 8 bases, leaving 11 bases between the germline ends. Germline V gives CDR1 SSHAT, CDR2 FNYEAQ (reference sequence). The CDR3 runs to 12 residues.

This clonotype was seen a handful of times. The chain employs TRBV12-3 or TRBV12-4 and TRBJ2-3, with a possible D match to TRBD2 (5 bases). The CDR3 is made up of 14 amino acids. Trimming took off 2 bases at V and 11 bases at J, with 17 bases between the two ends. In DNA form, the CDR3 reads TGTGCCAGCAGTTTACGGCGGACTGAGGGAATGCAGTATTTT. Its protein is CASSLRRTEGMQYF.

The table lists this clonotype with a count of one. The rearrangement links TRBV12-3 or TRBV12-4 to TRBJ1-1, with no clear D. Trimming cost V 6 bases and J 3 bases, with 11 bases left between them. The CDR3 is 13 residues long. CDR3 residues: CASSKGSDTEAFF. The CDR3 region has the DNA TGTGCCAGCAGCAAAGGATCGGACACTGAAGCTTTCTTT.

As for this clonotype: The junction differs from germline at one of its ends, possibly a read error. V gene TRBV12-3 or TRBV12-4 combines with J gene TRBJ2-1; 7 nucleotides agree with TRBD1. The CDR3 consists of 15 residues. The DNA for the CDR3 is TGTGCCAGCAGTTTACGATCTGACAGGGACAACGAGCAGTTCTTC. Protein: CASSLRSDRDNEQFF.

In its sample, this clonotype was seen a few times. V and J are TRBV20-1 and TRBJ1-2; D ambiguous. The germline V and J ends were trimmed by 6 bases and 4 bases, with 15 bases remaining between them. The CDR3 has 13 amino acids. Germline loops: CDR1 DFQATT, CDR2 SNEGSKA (reference sequence). The CDR3 loop is CSAWTSPPYGYTF. In DNA, the CDR3 is TGCAGTGCATGGACCTCACCCCCCTATGGCTACACCTTC.

The V gene is TRBV4-1, the J gene TRBJ2-1; TRBD2 aligns across 9 bases. Per the germline V gene, CDR1 is MGHRA and CDR2 is YSYEKL. Trimming took 0 bases from V and 0 from J; bases not matched to a gene: 9. The CDR3 runs 19 residues. CDR3 sequence reads: CASSQDPAGGLSSYNEQFF. As DNA, the CDR3 is TGCGCCAGCAGCCAAGATCCAGCGGGGGGCCTGAGCTCCTACAATGAGCAGTTCTTC.

The chain employs TRBV6-5 and TRBJ2-7; the D is unclear. Germline CDR1 MNHEY, CDR2 SVGAGI. The germline V and J ends were trimmed by 5 bases and 4 bases, with 9 bases remaining between them. The CDR3 totals 12 residues. CDR3 loop: CASSTPGYEQYF. The CDR3 nucleotides read TGTGCCAGCAGTACCCCCGGGTACGAGCAGTACTTC.

The chain couples TRBV6-6 to TRBJ2-6; D unclear. Germline CDR1 reads MNHNY; CDR2 reads SVGAGI (reference sequence). The CDR3 is 16 amino acids. With 7 bases removed from V and 0 bases from J, the gap between germline ends came to 13 bases. CDR3 sequence reads: CASTEQTPSGANVLTF. The CDR3 nucleotides are TGTGCCAGCACGGAACAGACACCCTCTGGGGCCAACGTCCTGACTTTC.

This clonotype was counted between two and nine times. This chain connects TRBV19 to TRBJ1-2; 7 bases line up with TRBD1. CDR1 LNHDA and CDR2 SQIVND come from the germline V gene (reference sequence). V was clipped by 7 bases and J by 7 bases; unmatched bases: 12. The CDR3 covers 14 residues. CDR3 region: CASKTPDRVSGYTF. The CDR3, as DNA: TGTGCCAGTAAAACCCCCGACAGGGTTAGTGGCTACACCTTC.

The chain employs TRBV6-1 and TRBJ2-7, with 9 bases matching TRBD1. Trimming at V came to 4 bases and at J to 5 bases, leaving 6 bases not matched to a gene. This CDR3 is 14 amino acids long. CDR1 is MNHNS, CDR2 SASEGT, per germline. CDR3 nucleotides: TGTGCCAGCAGTGTAACAGGGGGCTGGCACGAGCAGTACTTC. Its protein product is CASSVTGGWHEQYF.

This clonotype has just a few counts. The chain links TRBV7-9 to TRBJ2-7, with a possible D match to TRBD2 (7 bases). CDR3 length equals 15 residues. Between the trimmed V and J ends, which lost 1 base and 2 bases, there was a span of 12 bases. Germline CDR1 reads SEHNR; CDR2 reads FQNEAQ (reference sequence). The CDR3 region is CASSLGPGGPYEQYF. The CDR3 DNA sequence: TGTGCCAGCAGCTTAGGACCGGGGGGCCCCTACGAGCAGTACTTC. The entire variable domain, with the rest obtained from reference TRBV7-9 and TRBJ2-7, is as follows: DTGVSQNPRHKITKRGQNVTFRCDPISEHNRLYWYRQTLGQGPEFLTYFQNEAQLEKSRLLSDRFSAERPKGSFSTLEIQRTEQGDSAMYLCASSLGPGGPYEQYFGPGTRLTVT.

The chain carries TRBV7-2 and TRBJ1-5; possible D gene TRBD1, 5 bases. The V end was cut by 0 bases, the J end by 6 bases, with 15 bases between. This CDR3 comprises 16 residues. Germline assignment: CDR1 SGHTA and CDR2 FQGNSA. CDR3: CASSLARGASGQPQHF. In DNA, the CDR3 is TGTGCCAGCAGCTTAGCGCGCGGGGCGTCGGGTCAGCCCCAGCATTTT.

This clonotype was picked up one time. CDR3 protein: CASSFAPRGTEAFF. The CDR3 DNA sequence: TGTGCCAGCAGTTTTGCCCCTCGGGGCACTGAAGCTTTCTTT. The chain combines TRBV27 with TRBJ1-1, with unresolved D. CDR1 is MNHEY and CDR2 is SMNVEV in the germline V gene (reference sequence). The CDR3 length is 14 residues. V lost 3 bases and J lost 4, with 12 bases in between.

The chain employs TRBV18 and TRBJ1-1, with D maybe TRBD1 (6 bases). The CDR3 has 14 residues. Germline V lookup: CDR1 KGHSH, CDR2 LQKENI. The V and J ends lost 6 bases and 7 bases respectively, with 18 bases between them. The CDR3 nucleotides are TGTGCCAGCTCCCCAGGGGTTTGGGACCTTGAAGCTTTCTTT. It encodes CASSPGVWDLEAFF.

The chain has TRBV3-1 and TRBJ2-7; tentatively, D is TRBD2 (6 bases). This CDR3 is built from 14 residues. V gave up 0 bases and J gave up 13 bases, with 19 bases separating them. Germline V CDR1 and CDR2: LGHDT, YNNKEL (reference sequence). The DNA of the CDR3 is TGTGCCAGCAGCCAAGAGACTACCGCGGGGCGATATTACTTC. It yields the protein CASSQETTAGRYYF.

The genes are TRBV29-1 and TRBJ1-4; D remains ambiguous. CDR3 length equals 15 residues. The V gene's germline CDR1 is SQVTM and CDR2 ANQGSEA. V was cut by 4 bases and J by 2 bases, with 14 bases left in between. CDR3 protein: CSVAVTPGTNEKLFF. CDR3 nucleotides: TGCAGCGTTGCGGTGACCCCGGGGACTAATGAAAAACTGTTTTTT.